Each of the 5 T cell receptor beta chains below was sequenced from the same sample in a study of CXCR3 chemokines and chemotherapy response in bladder cancer (dated by TCRdb to between 2021 and 2024). Library prep was done by PCR. Sequencing instrument: Illumina HiSeq 2500. TCRdb reworked the public reads: Q25 trimming with fastp, MiXCR clone assembly, productive beta chains retained. Identical CDR3 proteins give one entry, which carries the most common genes and DNA. Here the sample has some 3,500 distinct CDR3 sequences; roughly 27% occur a single time. The ten largest clonotypes hold approximately 14% of the sample. Sample collection occurred from a patient whose treatment included neoadjuvant chemotherapy. The receptors originated from a human donor with bladder cancer that did not respond to neoadjuvant chemotherapy.

Notes on this clonotype: A far more abundant clone sits one base away, making this likely a read error. J is TRBJ2-1 and V is TRBV29-1; D may be TRBD2 (6 bases). V was cut by 2 bases and J by 10 bases, with 12 bases left in between. The CDR3 contains 12 residues. CDR1 and CDR2 from the germline V gene are SQVTM and ANQGSEA. The CDR3 DNA reads as TGCAGCGTTGAAAGTGGGGGAGGCGAGCAGTTCTTC. Protein: CSVESGGGEQFF.

A few counts support this clonotype. V and J are TRBV10-3 and TRBJ2-3; 9 bases map to TRBD2. This CDR3 is 13 amino acids long. Trimming at V came to 5 bases and at J to 6 bases, leaving 3 bases not matched to a gene. CDR1 and CDR2 from the germline V gene are ENHRY and SYGVKD. CDR3 bases: TGTGCCATCAGTCAAAGCGGGGGGGATACGCAGTATTTT. Residues: CAISQSGGDTQYF.

This clonotype is labeled medium-sized. The V and J genes are TRBV18 and TRBJ2-1, with a weak D call TRBD2 (5 bases). V was pared by 1 base and J by 0 bases, with 10 bases between. Per germline, CDR1 KGHSH and CDR2 LQKENI. The CDR3 sequence is 16 residues long. The CDR3 protein is CASSPLTAVSYNEQFF. The CDR3 bases are TGTGCCAGCTCACCACTCACAGCGGTCTCCTACAATGAGCAGTTCTTC.

This clonotype is termed medium-sized. The chain links TRBV27 to TRBJ2-3, with 11 positions matching TRBD1. The V segment lost 2 bases and the J segment 5 bases; nucleotides outside the gene matches: 9. This CDR3 is built from 17 residues. Germline CDR1 and CDR2: MNHEY and SMNVEV (reference sequence). For the CDR3, the DNA is TGTGCCAGCAGTTTAAAACCGGACAGGGGGCATAGAGATACGCAGTATTTT. Its translation: CASSLKPDRGHRDTQYF.

This clonotype is labeled as medium-sized. This chain connects TRBV18 to TRBJ2-1, with TRBD2 as a possible D gene (5 bases). V was shortened by 3 bases and J by 9 bases, with 15 bases between the two germline ends. Germline CDR1 KGHSH, CDR2 LQKENI. The CDR3 has 14 amino acids. DNA of the CDR3: TGTGCCAGCTCACCTCGGACTGCCGGCCGTGAGCAGTTCTTC. Amino acid sequence: CASSPRTAGREQFF.